The rows below give T cell receptor beta chains drawn from one sample of a study of T cell changes during pregnancy in multiple sclerosis. Here immunoSEQ multiplex PCR was the method, and the copy in TCRdb shows in-frame clones only, minus some. This table holds 79,000 or so clones, less than 95% found once. Material: peripheral blood, obtained in the first trimester of pregnancy. The receptors stem from a female donor in good health, enrolled as a control in a pregnancy study. Both conserved end residues are part of each CDR3.

j_call v_call cdr3_aa
TRBJ1-1 TRBV25-1 CASSKTGSAEAFF
TRBJ1-1 TRBV6-9 CASSYSFRVGKKKIEAFF
TRBJ2-2 TRBV10-3 CAISAERDRAGELFF
TRBJ1-6 TRBV6-4 CASGRESNSPLHF
TRBJ1-4 TRBV4-1 CASSQGRQGDEKLFF
TRBJ2-7 TRBV7-9 CASSLAGSRQSSYEQYF
TRBJ2-2 TRBV7-9 CASSSPGQGLTGELFF
TRBJ2-2 TRBV29-1 CSVDPAGATGELFF
TRBJ1-2 TRBV2 CASTLVSSYGYTF
TRBJ2-1 TRBV5-1 CASSYTSDFYNEQFF
TRBJ1-3 TRBV4-1 CASSLQGTAGNTIYF
TRBJ2-3 TRBV6-5 CASSYSRETDTQYF
TRBJ2-7 TRBV7-2 CASSLEGGRNYEQYF
TRBJ2-5 TRBV11-2 CASSRDRGETQYF
TRBJ1-5 TRBV6-6 CASSYGEGSNQPQHF
TRBJ1-2 TRBV27 CASMDRGRRDYGYTF
TRBJ1-6 TRBV4-3 CASSQDRSYNSPLHF
TRBJ1-1 TRBV27 CASSSLDRVGTEAFF
TRBJ1-2 TRBV6-5 CASSYRSSYGYTF
TRBJ1-6 TRBV7-9 CASSLGQSLSPLHF
TRBJ1-1 TRBV18 CASSPTGSNTEAFF
TRBJ2-4 TRBV4-1 CASSQDRGAQGMVDIQYF
TRBJ2-4 TRBV7-3 CASSLGAGTKNIQYF
TRBJ1-5 TRBV7-9 CASSLGLAESQPQHF
TRBJ2-3 TRBV5-1 CASTTGGARFPSTDTQYF
TRBJ2-6 TRBV7-9 CASSFSRGSEWGANVLTF
TRBJ2-2 TRBV5-4 CASSHPGQSPHGELFF
TRBJ1-2 TRBV28 CASSLGQTEYGYTF
TRBJ1-1 TRBV5-4 CASTAWAGASNTEAFF
TRBJ1-1 TRBV18 CASSPPERTEAFF
TRBJ1-1 TRBV5-1 CASSLDSRKAFF
TRBJ1-1 TRBV9 CASSVGSTGNTEAFF
TRBJ2-7 TRBV11-2 CASRPPGQGLYEQYF
TRBJ1-1 TRBV30 CAWRVDSAEAFF
TRBJ2-3 TRBV4-2 CASSQGTSTDTQYF
TRBJ2-1 TRBV27 CASKGRGGEFF
TRBJ1-6 TRBV14 CASSQRTGDNSPLHF
TRBJ2-2 TRBV11-2 CASQGLGTGELFF
TRBJ2-2 TRBV7-9 CASSLGAGTVNTGELFF
TRBJ1-1 TRBV19 CASGSRTAEEVAFF
TRBJ2-1 TRBV19 CASSIQTGIYNEQFF
TRBJ2-7 TRBV5-1 CASSWGGHEQYF
TRBJ2-3 TRBV6-5 CASRRQGVITDTQYF
TRBJ2-7 TRBV5-1 CASSFGYEQYF
TRBJ2-7 TRBV27 CASRTGTGAYEQYF
TRBJ2-7 TRBV11-2 CASSRSGGPYEQYF
TRBJ2-1 TRBV28 CASSSFTGSYNEQFF
TRBJ2-3 TRBV19 CASSIDLTVDTDTQYF
TRBJ2-5 TRBV7-9 CASSPDTQETQYF
TRBJ1-1 TRBV5-1 CASKRGAESNEAFF
TRBJ2-7 TRBV7-2 CASSLVRSSYEQYF
TRBJ1-3 TRBV6-5 CASSYEGVKGNTIYF
TRBJ2-1 TRBV6-5 CASSYSQGANEQFF
TRBJ2-5 TRBV4-1 CASSQETSGGQETQYF
TRBJ2-1 TRBV11-3 CASSARLAGYNEQFF